This T cell receptor (beta chain) appears in the sequencing data of a study of PD-L1 blockade in urothelial cancer. The length of the CDR3 is 11 residues. The V gene's germline CDR1 is DFQATT and CDR2 SNEGSKA (reference sequence). V was clipped by 6 bases and J by 8 bases, with 13 bases between them. TCRdb keeps only in-frame clones here, not all; method: immunoSEQ multiplex PCR. The table records around 40,000 clones, around 88% of them present only once. This TCR was sampled from a man between 60 and 70 years old with urothelial cancer. The J gene is TRBJ1-2, the V gene TRBV20-1; tentative D call: TRBD1 (5 bases). Specimen: PBMCs, collected around atezolizumab (anti-PD-L1) treatment. CDR3 region: CSAPEGAGYTF. The CDR3 nucleotides are TGCAGTGCCCCCGAAGGGGCAGGCTACACCTTC.